Below, 9 T cell receptor beta chains from the same sample are listed, as sequenced in a study of vaccination and CD4 T cells after COVID-19. Treatment defined: roughly 10-day PBMC culture with coronavirus spike peptide pools or control peptides (ViraFEST assay). Which antigens these TCRs recognize remains unknown. CD4+ T cells that had been cultured provided DNA sequenced with the Oncomine TCR Beta short-read assay. MiXCR was run by TCRdb on the PCR reads, yielding one entry per CDR3 protein. Here the sample spans about 3,800 distinct CDR3 sequences, approximately 50% being singletons. The sequenced sample consisted of CD4+ T cells from blood, cultured in vitro. The source of these receptors is a human donor who had recovered from COVID-19.

There are a few counts of this clonotype. The V call is TRBV12-3 or TRBV12-4, the J call TRBJ1-5; 8 nucleotides line up with TRBD1. Losses at the gene ends were 8 bases for V and 11 bases for J; bases not matched to a gene: 14. The CDR3 contains 14 residues. CDR3 sequence (DNA): TGTGCCAGCCAACAACAGGGGGTGTATGGGACCCAGCATTTT. This codes for CASQQQGVYGTQHF.

The rearrangement joins TRBV25-1 to TRBJ2-5; 8 bases match TRBD2. The CDR3 covers 13 residues. Germline CDR1 is MGHDK and CDR2 is SYGVNS. The chain's CDR3 is CACGGHGEETQYF. The CDR3 region has the DNA TGTGCTTGCGGGGGGCACGGGGAAGAGACCCAGTACTTC.

The V and J genes are TRBV20-1 and TRBJ2-7; D not resolved. Trimming removed 0 bases from V and 3 bases from J, with 12 bases in between. Germline lookup yields CDR1 DFQATT and CDR2 SNEGSKA (reference sequence). The CDR3 consists of 14 residues. The CDR3 coding sequence is TGCAGTGCTAGAGATTCTGTGACTTACTACGAGCAGTACTTC. Translated, it gives CSARDSVTYYEQYF.

This chain joins TRBV11-3 and TRBJ2-7; 9 positions agree with TRBD1. Germline-derived CDR1 and CDR2 are SGHNT and YENEEA. CDR3 length equals 15 residues. J was trimmed by 4 bases and V by 4 bases; bases with no gene match: 8. The CDR3 region has the DNA TGTGCCAGCAGCTCGCGGGGACAGGGATTATACGAGCAGTACTTC. Translation gives CASSSRGQGLYEQYF.

The chain recombines TRBV4-2 with TRBJ2-5, with D hard to call. The CDR3 extends over 17 amino acids. CDR1 and CDR2 from the germline V gene are LGHNA and YNFKEQ. Between the trimmed V and J ends, which lost 2 bases and 3 bases, there was a span of 19 bases. The CDR3 here is CASSQIRRQALEETQYF. Written as DNA, the CDR3 is TGTGCCAGCAGCCAAATTCGTAGGCAGGCCTTGGAAGAGACCCAGTACTTC.

The V and J genes are TRBV2 and TRBJ1-6; no reliable D call. Germline CDR1 is SNHLY and CDR2 is FYNNEI. The CDR3 totals 16 residues. The ends were cut back, 6 bases at V and 6 bases at J, with 18 bases in the middle. CDR3 protein: CASSSRGPESNSPLHF. For the CDR3, the DNA is TGTGCCAGCAGCTCGAGAGGGCCAGAATCTAATTCACCCCTCCACTTT.

The chain couples TRBV24-1 to TRBJ2-1; no definite D call. The CDR3 has 13 amino acids. Trimming left V 6 bases short and J 5 bases short, with 10 bases between. Germline CDR1 reads KGHDR; CDR2 reads SFDVKD. CDR3 sequence: CATSSPDNNEQFF. In DNA form, the CDR3 reads TGTGCCACCAGTTCCCCCGACAACAATGAGCAGTTCTTC.

The chain joins TRBV7-2 to TRBJ2-7; 8 bases line up with TRBD2. The V gene's germline CDR1 is SGHTA and CDR2 FQGNSA. V shed 2 bases and J 11 bases; nucleotides not matched to a gene: 11. The CDR3 is made up of 14 amino acids. The CDR3 region has the DNA TGTGCCAGCAGCTTAAGCGGGGCGGGGGGCCATAAGTACTTC. Residues: CASSLSGAGGHKYF.

By its share, this clonotype is large. Written as DNA, the CDR3 is TGCAGTGCTAAACCCCGGGACATCCAAGAGACCCAGTACTTC. Its protein is CSAKPRDIQETQYF. The chain employs TRBV20-1 and TRBJ2-5; a possible D gene is TRBD1 (6 bases). V lost 4 bases, J lost 1 base, and 13 bases lay in between. Germline V gene sequence: CDR1 DFQATT, CDR2 SNEGSKA (reference sequence). CDR3 length: 14 residues.